What follows are 15 T cell receptor beta chains derived from one specimen sequenced in a study of blood T cell repertoires in COVID-19. Measured with immunoSEQ multiplex PCR; TCRdb has only the in-frame clones, and not every one. The data contain under 500,000 clones, around 87% of them singletons. The sequenced sample was PBMCs or T cells enriched from blood (not recorded which). These receptor sequences come from a man aged 30-40 years who had recovered from COVID-19.

The chain couples TRBV27 to TRBJ1-2; D call uncertain. Deletions cut 3 bases from V and 3 bases from J, with 14 bases between. CDR1 MNHEY and CDR2 SMNVEV come from the germline V gene (reference sequence). CDR3 length equals 15 residues. The CDR3 region has the DNA TGTGCCAGCAGTTTGTTCGAACTCGGAGACTATGGCTACACCTTC. Translating gives CASSLFELGDYGYTF.

This chain links TRBV6-5 with TRBJ2-1; 8 bases agree with TRBD2. The CDR3 extends over 15 amino acids. Trimming took 2 bases from V and 7 from J; bases not matched to a gene: 7. Germline V gene data show CDR1 as MNHEY and CDR2 as SVGAGI. CDR3 in amino acids: CASSYGGLEVNEQFF. The CDR3 DNA follows: TGTGCCAGCAGTTACGGGGGACTAGAGGTAAATGAGCAGTTCTTC.

The chain uses TRBV28 and TRBJ2-7; TRBD2 agrees at 7 bases. Germline V gives CDR1 MDHEN, CDR2 SYDVKM. The V segment lost 5 bases and the J segment 6 bases; nucleotides outside the gene matches: 10. The CDR3 has 14 residues. CDR3 coding DNA: TGTGCCAGCAGTCGTGAGGGAGGGCCCCTCGAGCAGTACTTC. Translated, it gives CASSREGGPLEQYF.

The rearrangement uses TRBV24-1 and TRBJ1-5; the D gene is possibly TRBD1 (5 bases). The V end lost 5 bases, the J end lost 9 bases, and 13 bases lay between the germline ends. Germline CDR1 and CDR2: KGHDR and SFDVKD. The CDR3 consists of 13 residues. The CDR3 reads CATSGLGGGPQHF. As DNA, the CDR3 is TGTGCCACCAGTGGGTTGGGGGGTGGGCCCCAGCATTTT.

The chain uses TRBV5-4 and TRBJ2-3; TRBD1 agrees at 10 bases. Germline V gene lookup returns CDR1 SGHNT and CDR2 YYREEE (reference sequence). Trimming cost V 4 bases and J 4 bases; bases outside gene matches: 6. This CDR3 has 15 amino acids. The CDR3, as DNA: TGTGCCAGCAGCAAGACAGGGGGCAGTCCAGATACGCAGTATTTT. Protein: CASSKTGGSPDTQYF. The full variable domain, its missing parts supplied by reference TRBV5-4 and TRBJ2-3, is ETGVTQSPTHLIKTRGQQVTLRCSSQSGHNTVSWYQQALGQGPQFIFQYYREEENGRGNFPPRFSGLQFPNYSSELNVNALELDDSALYLCASSKTGGSPDTQYFGPGTRLTVL.

The chain combines TRBV19 with TRBJ2-3; 9 bases align to TRBD1. Trimming at V came to 5 bases and at J to 4 bases, leaving 7 bases not matched to a gene. The germline V gene has CDR1 LNHDA and CDR2 SQIVND (reference sequence). This CDR3 contains 15 residues. CDR3 bases: TGTGCCAGTAGTTCCGGGACAGGGTTTTCAGATACGCAGTATTTT. Encoded protein: CASSSGTGFSDTQYF. Using reference TRBV19 and TRBJ2-3 for the parts outside the CDR3, the full variable domain is DGGITQSPKYLFRKEGQNVTLSCEQNLNHDAMYWYRQDPGQGLRLIYYSQIVNDFQKGDIAEGYSVSREKKESFPLTVTSAQKNPTAFYLCASSSGTGFSDTQYFGPGTRLTVL.

This chain connects TRBV2 to TRBJ1-6; 10 nucleotides line up with TRBD1. Germline CDR1 is SNHLY and CDR2 is FYNNEI. The CDR3 covers 15 residues. Germline trimming cut 5 bases from V and 6 bases from J; bases unmatched to any gene: 4. The CDR3 DNA reads TGTGCCAGCAGTCACGGGACAGGGGTTAATTCACCCCTCCACTTT. It is translated as CASSHGTGVNSPLHF.

This clone was observed a few times. J is TRBJ2-5 and V is TRBV2, with TRBD2 matching 8 bases. The CDR3 loop spans 13 amino acids. The germline V gene has CDR1 SNHLY and CDR2 FYNNEI. Unmatched junction bases numbered 5, after V lost 6 bases and J lost 5 bases. CDR3 in amino acids: CASSPGGAETQYF. In DNA form, the CDR3 reads TGTGCCAGCAGCCCGGGAGGGGCGGAGACCCAGTACTTC. The entire variable domain, with the rest obtained from reference TRBV2 and TRBJ2-5, is as follows: EPEVTQTPSHQVTQMGQEVILRCVPISNHLYFYWYRQILGQKVEFLVSFYNNEISEKSEIFDDQFSVERPDGSNFTLKIRSTKLEDSAMYFCASSPGGAETQYFGPGTRLLVL.

The chain uses TRBV27 and TRBJ2-7; tentatively, D is TRBD1 (6 bases). Germline CDR1 is MNHEY and CDR2 is SMNVEV (reference sequence). The V end lost 5 bases, the J end lost 2 bases, and 16 bases lay between the germline ends. The CDR3 is made up of 15 amino acids. The CDR3 DNA follows: TGTGCCAGCAGTGTACAGGGCGATATAGCCTACGAGCAGTACTTC. This translates into CASSVQGDIAYEQYF.

This clone was counted once. The chain carries TRBV7-8 and TRBJ1-2; the D is unclear. CDR1 is SGHVS and CDR2 is FQNEAQ in the germline V gene. V was trimmed by 1 base and J by 13 bases, leaving 13 bases between them. This CDR3 contains 12 residues. CDR3 loop: CASSLDNRQRTF. The CDR3 DNA reads TGTGCCAGCAGCTTAGATAATAGGCAGCGCACCTTC.

The V and J genes are TRBV24-1 and TRBJ2-1; D possibly corresponds to TRBD1 (5 bases). The CDR3 is 15 amino acids. Trimming cost V 1 base and J 4 bases, with 10 bases left between them. Germline assignment: CDR1 KGHDR and CDR2 SFDVKD. This CDR3 is CATSDLGVGYNEQFF. The CDR3 DNA reads as TGTGCCACCAGTGATTTAGGGGTAGGGTACAATGAGCAGTTCTTC.

The chain couples TRBV10-3 to TRBJ2-7, with 15 bases matching TRBD2. CDR1 is ENHRY and CDR2 is SYGVKD in the germline V gene. The CDR3 contains 16 residues. The trim removed 1 base at V and 4 bases at J, leaving 2 bases unmatched. CDR3 coding DNA: TGTGCCATCAGTGAGTACGGACTAGCGGGAGGGTACGAGCAGTACTTC. Its protein is CAISEYGLAGGYEQYF.

The V and J genes are TRBV10-3 and TRBJ1-3; the D is unclear. Trimming took 2 bases from V and 0 from J, leaving 11 bases between them. Germline loops: CDR1 ENHRY, CDR2 SYGVKD. The CDR3 has 16 residues. This CDR3 reads CAISEGRRSSGNTIYF. The CDR3 DNA is TGTGCCATCAGTGAGGGCAGGCGCTCCTCTGGAAACACCATATATTTT.

This clone was counted only a few times. The chain is built from TRBV5-1 and TRBJ2-1; D is perhaps TRBD2 (7 bases). Between the trimmed V and J ends, which lost 3 bases and 8 bases, there was a span of 9 bases. This CDR3 contains 12 residues. CDR1 SGHRS and CDR2 YFSETQ come from the germline V gene. CDR3 sequence: CASSWGGDEQFF. The CDR3 DNA follows: TGCGCCAGCAGCTGGGGGGGCGATGAGCAGTTCTTC.

The chain links TRBV6-5 to TRBJ1-5; D is uncertain. V lost 4 bases and J 1 base, leaving 8 bases between the germline ends. The CDR3 sequence is 14 residues long. Germline values: CDR1 MNHEY, CDR2 SVGAGI. CDR3 sequence: CASSFGRSNQPQHF. The DNA for the CDR3 is TGTGCCAGCAGTTTCGGTAGAAGCAATCAGCCCCAGCATTTT.